This paragraph covers one TCR beta chain sequence. No antigen is known for it. This sample stems from a study of CD8 T cells in Susac syndrome. Reverse transcription of roughly 0.5 to 1 ug RNA used random hexamers. MiXCR, applied by TCRdb to the immunoSEQ multiplex PCR reads, yields one record per CDR3 protein. The table records about 130,000 distinct CDR3 sequences, roughly 94% of them present only once. The study's findings and limits: The study's TCR sequencing and HLA analysis covered a relatively small number of individuals, and the study acknowledged this.

The sample comprised CD4+ T cells from PBMCs. The sequence came from a human donor with multiple sclerosis.

The CDR3 DNA follows: TGTGCCAGCAGCTTCGCCCGGGGGAACACTGAAGCTTTCTTT. It yields the protein CASSFARGNTEAFF. This chain joins TRBV11-2 and TRBJ1-1; the D is unclear. The V end was cut by 3 bases, the J end by 1 base, with 9 bases between. This CDR3 has 14 residues. From germline, CDR1 is SGHAT and CDR2 FQNNGV.